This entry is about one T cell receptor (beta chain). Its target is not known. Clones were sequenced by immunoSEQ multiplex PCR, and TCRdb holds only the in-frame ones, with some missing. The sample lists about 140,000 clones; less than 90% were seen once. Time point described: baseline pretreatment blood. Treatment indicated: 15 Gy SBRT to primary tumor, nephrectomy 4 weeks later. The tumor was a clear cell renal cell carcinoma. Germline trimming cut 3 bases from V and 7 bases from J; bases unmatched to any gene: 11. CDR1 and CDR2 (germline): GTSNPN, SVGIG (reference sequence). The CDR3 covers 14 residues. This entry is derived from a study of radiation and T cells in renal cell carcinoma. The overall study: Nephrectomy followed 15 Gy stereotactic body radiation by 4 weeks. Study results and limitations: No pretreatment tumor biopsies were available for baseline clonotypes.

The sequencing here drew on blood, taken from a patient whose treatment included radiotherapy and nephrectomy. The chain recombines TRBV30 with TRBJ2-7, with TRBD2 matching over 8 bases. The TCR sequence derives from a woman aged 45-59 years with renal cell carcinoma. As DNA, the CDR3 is TGTGCCTGGAGAGCGGCGGGGGGCCCTTGGGAGCAGTACTTC. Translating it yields CAWRAAGGPWEQYF.